The rows below give T cell receptor beta chains drawn from one sample of a study of blood T cell repertoires in COVID-19. Measured with immunoSEQ multiplex PCR; TCRdb has only the in-frame clones, and not every one. This sample yields roughly 250,000 clones, of which approximately 90% are seen a single time; roughly 3.9% belongs to the top ten. Sample: peripheral blood. The receptors stem from a woman between 40 and 50 years old with acute or convalescent COVID-19. Both conserved end residues are part of each CDR3. The D gene is left open where the match is weak. Clone size appears in some rows only: once, few, many, or a class for an expanded clone.

>once|NA|TRBV5-1|TRBJ1-6
CASSLGSGDESPLHF
TGCGCCAGCAGCTTGGGGTCAGGGGACGAATCACCCCTCCACTTT
>NA|NA|TRBV29-1|TRBJ1-2
CSADAAAGYTF
TGCAGCGCGGACGCGGCTGCGGGCTACACCTTC
>NA|NA|TRBV9|TRBJ1-1
CASSPQTANTEAFF
TGTGCCAGCAGCCCCCAGACAGCGAACACTGAAGCTTTCTTT
>NA|NA|TRBV19|TRBJ1-2
CASSMMTVRGYTF
TGTGCCAGTAGTATGATGACAGTGAGAGGCTACACCTTC
>NA|NA|TRBV2|TRBJ1-2
CASTPMGDTTGYTF
TGTGCCAGCACCCCTATGGGGGACACGACCGGCTACACCTTC
>NA|TRBD1|TRBV7-9|TRBJ1-6
CASRPPTGGLNSPLHF
TGTGCCAGCAGACCCCCGACAGGGGGCCTCAATTCACCCCTCCACTTT
>NA|NA|TRBV7-9|TRBJ1-5
CASSLGGQVNQPQHF
TGTGCCAGCAGCTTAGGTGGGCAAGTCAATCAGCCCCAGCATTTT
>NA|NA|TRBV5-1|TRBJ1-1
CASSLGQSSTEAFF
TGCGCCAGCAGCTTGGGACAGTCCTCCACTGAAGCTTTCTTT
>NA|NA|TRBV10-3|TRBJ1-2
CAISEPSRGYTF
TGTGCCATCAGTGAGCCCTCGAGGGGCTACACCTTC
>NA|NA|TRBV12-3/TRBV12-4|TRBJ1-5
CASSPFNQPQHF
TGTGCCAGCAGTCCCTTCAATCAGCCCCAGCATTTT
>NA|NA|TRBV9|TRBJ1-1
CASSLSVNTEAFF
TGTGCCAGCAGCCTTAGCGTGAACACTGAAGCTTTCTTT